Given below is one TCR beta chain in context. Its specificity is unknown. The CDR3 has 15 amino acids. The J segment lost 4 bases and the V segment lost 4 bases, leaving 7 bases of the junction unmatched. Germline V gives CDR1 LNHNV, CDR2 YYDKDF (reference sequence). The data originate from a study of T cell responses to AZD1222 COVID-19 vaccine. Regarding the study as a whole: Repertoire sampling occurred only after the peak T cell response. Donors, mostly white British, included more females; clonal diversity was possibly underestimated.

Clones were read by immunoSEQ multiplex PCR, and TCRdb kept only the in-frame ones, dropping some. Seen here are 120,000 to 150,000 clones, about 91% observed once, and the top ten hold 3% to 4%. The source of this sequence is an adult in good health. The chain carries TRBV15 and TRBJ1-1; TRBD1 matches 9 bases. The sequencing here drew on peripheral blood, taken on day 0 of MenACWY control vaccination. CDR3: CATSNPGQGVTEAFF. The CDR3 DNA follows: TGTGCCACCAGCAACCCGGGACAGGGAGTCACTGAAGCTTTCTTT. The full variable domain, with the rest looked up from reference TRBV15 and TRBJ1-1, is DAMVIQNPRYQVTQFGKPVTLSCSQTLNHNVMYWYQQKSSQAPKLLFHYYDKDFNNEADTPDNFQSRRPNTSFCFLDIRSPGLGDTAMYLCATSNPGQGVTEAFFGQGTRLTVV.